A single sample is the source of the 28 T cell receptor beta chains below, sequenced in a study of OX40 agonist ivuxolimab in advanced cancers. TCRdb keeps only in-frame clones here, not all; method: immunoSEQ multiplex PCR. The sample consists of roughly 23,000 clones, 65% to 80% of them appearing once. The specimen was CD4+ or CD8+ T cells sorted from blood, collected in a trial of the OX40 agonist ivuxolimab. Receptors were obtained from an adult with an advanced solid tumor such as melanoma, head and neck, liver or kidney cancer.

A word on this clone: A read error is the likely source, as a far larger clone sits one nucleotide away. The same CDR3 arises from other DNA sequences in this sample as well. In DNA, the CDR3 is TGTGCCAGCAGCTTGGGGACCTACGAGCAGTACTTC. Translating gives CASSLGTYEQYF. This chain uses TRBV5-4 with TRBJ2-5; no firm D call. The tail of the sequence fits TRBJ2-7 better, so the J call may be wrong. Per germline, CDR1 SGHNT and CDR2 YYREEE (reference sequence). The CDR3 length is 12 residues.

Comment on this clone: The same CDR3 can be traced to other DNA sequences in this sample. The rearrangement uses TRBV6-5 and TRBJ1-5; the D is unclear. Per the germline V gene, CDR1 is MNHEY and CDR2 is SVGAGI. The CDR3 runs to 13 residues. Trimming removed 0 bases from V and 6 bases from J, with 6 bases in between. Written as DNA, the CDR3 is TGTGCCAGCAGTTACTCGAAAGGTCAGCCCCAGCATTTT. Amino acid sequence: CASSYSKGQPQHF.

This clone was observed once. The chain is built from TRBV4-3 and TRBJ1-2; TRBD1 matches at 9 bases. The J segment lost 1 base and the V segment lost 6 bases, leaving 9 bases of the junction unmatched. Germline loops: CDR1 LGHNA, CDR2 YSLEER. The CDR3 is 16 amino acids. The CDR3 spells CASRVDRGYHNYGYTF. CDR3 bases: TGCGCCAGCAGGGTGGACAGGGGCTACCATAACTATGGCTACACCTTC.

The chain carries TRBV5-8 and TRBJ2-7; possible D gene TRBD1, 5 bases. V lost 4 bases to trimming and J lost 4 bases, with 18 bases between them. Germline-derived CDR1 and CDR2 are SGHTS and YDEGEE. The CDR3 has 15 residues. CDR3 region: CASSPTGWGGYEQYF. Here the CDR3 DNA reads TGTGCCAGCAGCCCCACCGGTTGGGGCGGTTACGAGCAGTACTTC.

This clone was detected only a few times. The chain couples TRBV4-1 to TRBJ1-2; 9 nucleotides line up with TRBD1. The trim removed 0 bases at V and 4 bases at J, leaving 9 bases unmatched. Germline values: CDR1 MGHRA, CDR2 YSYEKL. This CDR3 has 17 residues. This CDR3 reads CASSQDWTGERGYGYTF. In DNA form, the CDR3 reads TGCGCCAGCAGCCAAGATTGGACAGGGGAAAGGGGCTATGGCTACACCTTC.

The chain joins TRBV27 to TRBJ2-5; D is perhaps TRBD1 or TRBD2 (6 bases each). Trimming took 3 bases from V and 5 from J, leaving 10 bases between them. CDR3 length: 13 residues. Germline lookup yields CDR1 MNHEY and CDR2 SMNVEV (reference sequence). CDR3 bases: TGTGCCAGCAGTTTCTGGAGGGGGGAGACCCAGTACTTC. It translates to CASSFWRGETQYF.

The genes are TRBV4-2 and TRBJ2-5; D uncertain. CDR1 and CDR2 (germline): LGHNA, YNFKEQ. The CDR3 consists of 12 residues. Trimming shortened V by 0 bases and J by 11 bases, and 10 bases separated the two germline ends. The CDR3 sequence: CASSQEGVSQYF. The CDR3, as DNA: TGTGCCAGCAGCCAAGAAGGAGTGTCTCAGTACTTC.

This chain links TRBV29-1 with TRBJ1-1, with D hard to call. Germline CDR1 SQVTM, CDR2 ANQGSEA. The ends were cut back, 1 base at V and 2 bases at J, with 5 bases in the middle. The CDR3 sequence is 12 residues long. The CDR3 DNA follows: TGCAGCGTTGAAGTAGTCAACACTGAAGCTTTCTTT. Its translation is CSVEVVNTEAFF.

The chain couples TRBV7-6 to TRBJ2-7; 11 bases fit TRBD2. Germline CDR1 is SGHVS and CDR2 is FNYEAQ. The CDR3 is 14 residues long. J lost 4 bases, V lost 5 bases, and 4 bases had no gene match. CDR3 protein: CASSTTSGGYEQYF. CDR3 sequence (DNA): TGTGCCAGCAGCACCACTAGCGGGGGTTACGAGCAGTACTTC.

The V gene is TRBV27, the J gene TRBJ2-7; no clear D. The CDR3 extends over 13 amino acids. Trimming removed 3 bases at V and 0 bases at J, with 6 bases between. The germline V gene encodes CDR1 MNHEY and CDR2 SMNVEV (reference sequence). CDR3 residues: CASSFSSSYEQYF. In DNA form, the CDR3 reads TGTGCCAGCAGTTTCAGTAGCTCCTACGAGCAGTACTTC.

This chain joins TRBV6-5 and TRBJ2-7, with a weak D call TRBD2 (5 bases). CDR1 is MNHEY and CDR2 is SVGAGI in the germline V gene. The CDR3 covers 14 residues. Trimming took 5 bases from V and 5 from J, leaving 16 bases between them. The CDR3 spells CASSGYGVGDEQYF. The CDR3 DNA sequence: TGTGCCAGCAGTGGGTATGGGGTCGGGGACGAGCAGTACTTC.

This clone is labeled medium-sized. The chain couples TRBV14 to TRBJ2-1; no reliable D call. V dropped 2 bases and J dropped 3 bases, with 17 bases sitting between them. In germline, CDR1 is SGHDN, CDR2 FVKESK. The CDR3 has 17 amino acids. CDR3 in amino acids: CASSQTRARLGYNEQFF. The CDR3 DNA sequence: TGTGCCAGCAGCCAAACCCGGGCCCGACTCGGCTACAATGAGCAGTTCTTC.

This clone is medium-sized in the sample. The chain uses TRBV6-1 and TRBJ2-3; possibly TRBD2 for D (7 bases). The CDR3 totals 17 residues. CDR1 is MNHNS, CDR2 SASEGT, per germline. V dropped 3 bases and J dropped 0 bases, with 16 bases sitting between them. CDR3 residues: CASSDWGLGGSTDTQYF. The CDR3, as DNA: TGTGCCAGCAGTGATTGGGGGCTCGGGGGGAGCACAGATACGCAGTATTTT.

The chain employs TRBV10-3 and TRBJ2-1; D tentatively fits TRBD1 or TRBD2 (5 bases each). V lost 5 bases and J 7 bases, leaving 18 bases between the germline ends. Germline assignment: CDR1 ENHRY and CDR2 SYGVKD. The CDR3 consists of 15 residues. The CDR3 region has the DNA TGTGCCATCAGTTCGAGGGGTTTTTTGGGGAATGAGCAGTTCTTC. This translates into CAISSRGFLGNEQFF.

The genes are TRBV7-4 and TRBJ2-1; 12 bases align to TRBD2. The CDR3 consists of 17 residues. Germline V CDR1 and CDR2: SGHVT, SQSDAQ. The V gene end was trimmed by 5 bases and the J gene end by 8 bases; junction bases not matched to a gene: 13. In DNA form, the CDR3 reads TGTGCCAGCAGCGCACCATTCCTAGCGGGGGGGCCCTATGAGCAGTTCTTC. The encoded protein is CASSAPFLAGGPYEQFF.

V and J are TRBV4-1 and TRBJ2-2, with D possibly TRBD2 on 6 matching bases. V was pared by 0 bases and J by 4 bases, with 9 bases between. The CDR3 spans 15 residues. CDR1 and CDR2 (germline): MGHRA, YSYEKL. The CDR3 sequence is CASSQDAGSTGELFF. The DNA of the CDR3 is TGCGCCAGCAGCCAAGATGCGGGAAGCACCGGGGAGCTGTTTTTT.

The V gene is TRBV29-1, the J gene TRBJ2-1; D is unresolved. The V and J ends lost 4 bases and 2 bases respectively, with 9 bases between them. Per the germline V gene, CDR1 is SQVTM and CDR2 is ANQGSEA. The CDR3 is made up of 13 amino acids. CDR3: CSVAQTTYNEQFF. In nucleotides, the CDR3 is TGCAGCGTTGCTCAGACGACCTACAATGAGCAGTTCTTC.

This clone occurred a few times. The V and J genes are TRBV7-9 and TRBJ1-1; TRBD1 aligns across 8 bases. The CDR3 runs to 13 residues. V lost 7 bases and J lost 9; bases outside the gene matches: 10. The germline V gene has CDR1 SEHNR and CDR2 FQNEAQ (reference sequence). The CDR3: CASNPPSGGKAFF. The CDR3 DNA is TGTGCCAGCAACCCGCCTTCAGGGGGCAAAGCTTTCTTT.

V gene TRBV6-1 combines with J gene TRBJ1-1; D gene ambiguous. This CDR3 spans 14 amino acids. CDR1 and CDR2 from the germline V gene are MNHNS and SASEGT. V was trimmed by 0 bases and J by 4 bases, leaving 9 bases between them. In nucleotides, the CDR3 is TGTGCCAGCAGTGAAGCGCCAGAAAGCACTGAAGCTTTCTTT. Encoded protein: CASSEAPESTEAFF.

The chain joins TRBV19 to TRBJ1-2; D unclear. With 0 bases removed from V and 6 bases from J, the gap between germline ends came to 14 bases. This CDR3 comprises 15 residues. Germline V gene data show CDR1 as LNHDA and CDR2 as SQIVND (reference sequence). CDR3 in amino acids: CASSIDLGTIDGYTF. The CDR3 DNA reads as TGTGCCAGTAGTATAGATCTTGGCACTATTGATGGCTACACCTTC.

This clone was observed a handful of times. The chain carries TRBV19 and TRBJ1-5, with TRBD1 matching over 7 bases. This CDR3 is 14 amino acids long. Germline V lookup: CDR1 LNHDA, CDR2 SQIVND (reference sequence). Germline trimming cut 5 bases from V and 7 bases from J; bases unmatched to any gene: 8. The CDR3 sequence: CASSQDRVGQPQHF. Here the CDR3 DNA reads TGTGCCAGTAGTCAAGACAGGGTGGGACAGCCCCAGCATTTT.

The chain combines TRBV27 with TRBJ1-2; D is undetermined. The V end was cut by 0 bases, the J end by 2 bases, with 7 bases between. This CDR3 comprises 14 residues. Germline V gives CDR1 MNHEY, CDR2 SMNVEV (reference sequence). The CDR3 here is CASSLSVRNYGYTF. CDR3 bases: TGTGCCAGCAGTTTATCGGTCAGGAACTATGGCTACACCTTC.

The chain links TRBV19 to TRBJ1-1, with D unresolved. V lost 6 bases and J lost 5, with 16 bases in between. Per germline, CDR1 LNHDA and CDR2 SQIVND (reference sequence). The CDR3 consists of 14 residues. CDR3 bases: TGTGCCAGTAGACCATCGGGCCTGGATACTGAAGCTTTCTTT. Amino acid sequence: CASRPSGLDTEAFF. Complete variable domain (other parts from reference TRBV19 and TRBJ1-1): DGGITQSPKYLFRKEGQNVTLSCEQNLNHDAMYWYRQDPGQGLRLIYYSQIVNDFQKGDIAEGYSVSREKKESFPLTVTSAQKNPTAFYLCASRPSGLDTEAFFGQGTRLTVV.

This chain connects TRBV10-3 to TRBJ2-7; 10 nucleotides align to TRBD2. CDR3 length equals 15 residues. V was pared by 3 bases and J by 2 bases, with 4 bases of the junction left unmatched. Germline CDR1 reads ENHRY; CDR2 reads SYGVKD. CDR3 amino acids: CAISDSTSGTYEQYF. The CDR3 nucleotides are TGTGCCATCAGTGATAGTACTAGCGGGACCTACGAGCAGTACTTC.

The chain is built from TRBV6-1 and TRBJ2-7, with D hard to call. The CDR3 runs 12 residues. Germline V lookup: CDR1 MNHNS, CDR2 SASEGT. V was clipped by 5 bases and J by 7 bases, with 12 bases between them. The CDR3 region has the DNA TGTGCCAGCAGTACAGAGCTGGGTGAGCAGTACTTC. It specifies CASSTELGEQYF.

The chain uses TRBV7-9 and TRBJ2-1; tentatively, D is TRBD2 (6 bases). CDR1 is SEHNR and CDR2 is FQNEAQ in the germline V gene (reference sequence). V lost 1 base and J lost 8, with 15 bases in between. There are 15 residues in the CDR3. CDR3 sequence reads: CASSLGRPGDDEQFF. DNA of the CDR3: TGTGCCAGCAGCTTAGGTCGTCCGGGGGACGATGAGCAGTTCTTC.

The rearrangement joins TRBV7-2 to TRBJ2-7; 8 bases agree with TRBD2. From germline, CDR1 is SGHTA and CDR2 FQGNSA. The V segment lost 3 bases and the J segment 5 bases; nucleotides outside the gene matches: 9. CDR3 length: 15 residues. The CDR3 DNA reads TGTGCCAGCAGCTTCGTCGGGACTAGTTTAAACGAGCAGTACTTC. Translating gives CASSFVGTSLNEQYF.

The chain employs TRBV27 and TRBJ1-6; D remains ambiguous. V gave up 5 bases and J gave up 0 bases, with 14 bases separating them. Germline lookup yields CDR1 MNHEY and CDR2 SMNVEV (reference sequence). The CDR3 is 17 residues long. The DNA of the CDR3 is TGTGCCAGCAGTCTAGGGCACTTAAGCTCCTATAATTCACCCCTCCACTTT. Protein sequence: CASSLGHLSSYNSPLHF.